These T cell receptor beta chains were read from a single sample in a study of T cell repertoires in cytomegalovirus infection. Using its own MiXCR run on the reads, TCRdb lists one record per CDR3 protein. The sample lists under 350,000 distinct CDR3 sequences; 9.5% were seen once. The sample consisted of PBMCs. Source of these receptors: a human donor in good health (CMV status not recorded). Some clones in this sample may be carry-over from other donors' samples. Both conserved end residues are part of each CDR3. D genes are given only for firm matches. Rows may omit the clone size; those that give it use once, few, many or a size class.

>many|TRBV11-3|NA|TRBJ2-5
CASSHSGNYQETQYF
TGTGCCAGCAGCCATAGCGGAAATTACCAAGAGACCCAGTACTTC
>few|TRBV29-1|TRBD1|TRBJ1-2
CSVDGIGQGDGYTF
TGCAGCGTTGATGGTATAGGACAGGGCGATGGCTACACCTTC
>few|TRBV4-3|NA|TRBJ1-6
CASSQDLPNSPLHF
TGCGCCAGCAGCCAAGATTTACCAAATTCACCCCTCCACTTT
>few|TRBV7-2|NA|TRBJ2-5
CASSPDGIKTQYF
TGTGCCAGCAGCCCTGACGGAATAAAGACCCAGTACTTC
>many|TRBV4-3|TRBD2|TRBJ2-7
CASSQDLRASGSYKVEQYF
TGCGCCAGCAGCCAAGATTTAAGGGCTAGCGGGAGTTATAAGGTCGAGCAGTACTTC
>NA|TRBV20-1|TRBD2|TRBJ2-3
CSAVSGSTDTQYF
TGCAGTGCTGTTAGCGGGAGCACAGATACGCAGTATTTT
>many|TRBV7-8|NA|TRBJ2-7
CASSFSRGEQYF
TGTGCCAGCAGTTTTTCCCGGGGTGAGCAGTACTTC
>many|TRBV12-3/TRBV12-4|TRBD2|TRBJ2-5
CASSLGASGGAFETQYF
TGTGCCAGCAGTTTAGGGGCGAGCGGGGGGGCCTTTGAGACCCAGTACTTC
>many|TRBV7-2|TRBD2|TRBJ2-5
CASSSLPGTSGGAGPRETQYF
TGTGCCAGCAGCTCCTTACCCGGGACTAGCGGGGGAGCAGGTCCGAGGGAGACCCAGTACTTC
>many|TRBV7-2|TRBD1|TRBJ1-3
CASSQFPGTGSGNTIYF
TGTGCCAGCAGCCAATTCCCTGGGACAGGCTCGGGAAACACCATATATTTT
>NA|TRBV7-9|NA|TRBJ2-7
CASSDEVGAGEQYF
TGTGCCAGCAGCGACGAGGTGGGGGCCGGGGAGCAGTACTTC
>many|TRBV7-6|TRBD2|TRBJ2-7
CASSLGYGRGSEQYF
TGTGCCAGCAGCTTAGGTTACGGGAGGGGATCCGAGCAGTACTTC
>few|TRBV10-3|TRBD2|TRBJ2-2
CAIRDVGAGDHTGELFF
TGTGCCATTAGGGACGTAGGAGCGGGGGACCACACCGGGGAGCTGTTTTTT
>few|TRBV6-5|TRBD1|TRBJ1-6
CASSYVGQTVRGNSPLHF
TGTGCCAGCAGTTACGTGGGACAGACCGTGCGTGGTAACTCACCCCTCCACTTT
>many|TRBV7-8|TRBD2|TRBJ2-7
CASTIGVSLAGGTYEQYF
TGTGCCAGCACCATTGGGGTCTCGTTGGCGGGAGGCACATACGAGCAGTACTTC
>NA|TRBV29-1|NA|TRBJ2-3
CSVRRGTGPDTQYF
TGCAGCGTTCGGAGGGGCACGGGCCCAGATACGCAGTATTTT
>many|TRBV7-2|TRBD1|TRBJ2-7
CASSLGDRHYEQYF
TGTGCCAGCAGCTTAGGGGACAGGCACTACGAGCAGTACTTC
>NA|TRBV30|NA|TRBJ1-2
CASSRPEYYGYTF
TGTGCCTCCTCTCGGCCGGAGTACTATGGCTACACCTTC
>few|TRBV6-2/TRBV6-3|TRBD1|TRBJ2-7
CASRGIGTGAHEQYF
TGTGCCAGCAGGGGGATCGGGACAGGGGCACACGAGCAGTACTTC
>many|TRBV20-1|NA|TRBJ2-1
CSASRTAYNEQFF
TGCAGTGCTAGCCGAACGGCCTACAATGAGCAGTTCTTC
>few|TRBV7-9|NA|TRBJ2-3
CASSSLDFTGVGADTQYF
TGTGCCAGCAGCTCGCTCGATTTCACGGGGGTCGGGGCAGATACGCAGTATTTT
>NA|TRBV7-9|NA|TRBJ2-1
CASSFGLEQFF
TGTGCCAGCAGCTTCGGCCTAGAGCAGTTCTTC
>NA|TRBV20-1|NA|TRBJ1-2
CSALTSGTGALLNYGYTF
TGCAGTGCCCTAACCTCCGGGACCGGGGCCCTTCTTAACTATGGCTACACCTTC
>many|TRBV28|TRBD1|TRBJ1-4
CASTPNRGGNEKLFF
TGTGCCAGCACCCCAAACAGGGGGGGGAATGAAAAACTGTTTTTT
>NA|TRBV7-2|NA|TRBJ2-2
CASSQVAGAGELFF
TGTGCCAGCAGTCAGGTGGCGGGCGCCGGGGAGCTGTTTTTT
>NA|TRBV27|NA|TRBJ1-2
CASTPLGSANYGYTF
TGTGCCAGCACCCCCCTGGGGTCAGCTAACTATGGCTACACCTTC
>many|TRBV7-2|TRBD1|TRBJ1-5
CASSRTALTGVNQPQHF
TGTGCCAGCAGCCGGACAGCACTAACAGGGGTCAATCAGCCCCAGCATTTT
>many|TRBV7-9|NA|TRBJ2-7
CASSPGTPTYEQYF
TGTGCCAGCAGCCCTGGGACACCCACCTACGAGCAGTACTTC
>NA|TRBV12-3/TRBV12-4|TRBD1|TRBJ2-5
CASSPPGQASRETQYF
TGTGCCAGCAGTCCTCCGGGACAGGCCTCGAGAGAGACCCAGTACTTC
>NA|TRBV5-1|TRBD2|TRBJ2-6
CASSLGLAGPGANVLTF
TGCGCCAGCAGCTTAGGACTAGCGGGACCTGGGGCCAACGTCCTGACTTTC
>few|TRBV20-1|NA|TRBJ2-7
CSARGRDTYEQYF
TGCAGTGCTAGAGGGAGGGACACCTACGAGCAGTACTTC
>NA|TRBV7-2|TRBD2|TRBJ2-3
CASSFSGGLLTDTQYF
TGTGCCAGCAGCTTTAGCGGGGGGCTTCTCACAGATACGCAGTATTTT
>NA|TRBV6-2/TRBV6-3|NA|TRBJ1-1
CASTLGAVNTEAFF
TGTGCCAGCACCCTGGGGGCCGTGAACACTGAAGCTTTCTTT
>NA|TRBV6-2/TRBV6-3|NA|TRBJ1-5
CVSWDPYSNQPQHF
TGTGTCAGCTGGGACCCCTATAGCAATCAGCCCCAGCATTTT
>NA|TRBV6-1|NA|TRBJ1-5
CASSPVQGNQPQHF
TGTGCCAGCAGTCCTGTACAGGGTAATCAGCCCCAGCATTTT
>NA|TRBV30|NA|TRBJ2-2
CAWNAGFNTGELFF
TGTGCCTGGAACGCAGGGTTCAACACCGGGGAGCTGTTTTTT
>NA|TRBV27|NA|TRBJ1-2
CASSISWDPNYGYTF
TGTGCCAGCAGCATATCGTGGGACCCTAACTATGGCTACACCTTC
>many|TRBV7-6|TRBD1|TRBJ1-1
CASSRAKMGQGNTEAFF
TGTGCCAGCAGCCGTGCTAAAATGGGACAGGGCAACACTGAAGCTTTCTTT
>NA|TRBV2|TRBD2|TRBJ2-7
CASRRRGAPYEQYF
TGTGCCAGCAGGAGGCGGGGGGCTCCGTACGAGCAGTACTTC
>few|TRBV2|NA|TRBJ2-7
CASSEMGKNYEQYF
TGTGCCAGCAGTGAGATGGGGAAAAACTACGAGCAGTACTTC